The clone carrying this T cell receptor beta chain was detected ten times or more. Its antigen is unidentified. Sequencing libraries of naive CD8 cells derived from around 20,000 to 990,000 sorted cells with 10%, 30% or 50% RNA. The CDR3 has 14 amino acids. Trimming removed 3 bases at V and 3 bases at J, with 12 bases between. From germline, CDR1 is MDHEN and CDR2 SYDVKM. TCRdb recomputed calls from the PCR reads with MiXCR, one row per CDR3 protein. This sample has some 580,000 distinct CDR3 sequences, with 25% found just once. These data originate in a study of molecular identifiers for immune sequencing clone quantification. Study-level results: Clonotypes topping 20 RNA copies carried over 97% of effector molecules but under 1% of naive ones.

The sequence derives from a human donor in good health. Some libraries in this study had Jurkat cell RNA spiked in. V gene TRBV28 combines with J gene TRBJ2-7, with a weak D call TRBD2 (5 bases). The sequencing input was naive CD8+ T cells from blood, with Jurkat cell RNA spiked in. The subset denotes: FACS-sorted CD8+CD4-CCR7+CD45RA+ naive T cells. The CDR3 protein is CASSFRGPNYEQYF. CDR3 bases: TGTGCCAGCAGTTTCCGAGGGCCCAACTACGAGCAGTACTTC.